These T cell receptor beta chains were read from a single sample in a study of T cells in Graves' hyperthyroidism and ophthalmopathy. TCRdb recomputed calls from the multiplex PCR reads with MiXCR, one row per CDR3 protein. This table holds about 840,000 distinct CDR3 sequences, over 35% found once. Input material: blood. Receptors originate from a man aged 18 to 29 with Graves' hyperthyroidism. The CDR3 runs from the conserved cysteine through the conserved F or W. D genes are given only for firm matches. A clone size is listed for some rows: how often the clone was seen (once, few, many), or a class if it is expanded.

>TRBJ2-7|.|TRBV29-1|once
TGCAGCGCCAGTTATCTAGCGCGCCACGAGCAGTACTTC
CSASYLARHEQYF
>TRBJ2-7|TRBD1|TRBV10-3|many
TGTGCCATCATGACAGGGACAAACGAGCAGTACTTC
CAIMTGTNEQYF
>TRBJ2-5|.|TRBV20-1|.
TGCAGCCACCTACTCGGGCAGGAGACCCAGTACTTC
CSHLLGQETQYF
>TRBJ1-5|.|TRBV13|many
TGTGCCAGCAGTATGGGGGGTCAGCCCCAGCATTTT
CASSMGGQPQHF
>TRBJ2-7|TRBD1|TRBV7-9|.
TGTGCCAGCAGCCAAGAGCACGGGACAGGGGTCTACGAGCAGTACTTC
CASSQEHGTGVYEQYF
>TRBJ2-7|.|TRBV2|few
TGTGCCAGCAGTGAAGTAGAAGCCGACTACGAGCAGTACTTC
CASSEVEADYEQYF
>TRBJ1-3|.|TRBV12-3/TRBV12-4|few
TGTGCCAGCAGCCCCTCTAGGGTTGGAAACACCATATATTTT
CASSPSRVGNTIYF
>TRBJ2-5|.|TRBV7-2|.
TGTGCCAGCAGCGTAGGGGTGTTAAAGGAGACCCAGTACTTC
CASSVGVLKETQYF
>TRBJ1-3|TRBD1|TRBV7-2|.
TGTGCCAGCAGCCCCTGGACAGGGGAGGGAAACACCATATATTTT
CASSPWTGEGNTIYF
>TRBJ1-1|.|TRBV11-2|few
TGTGCCACCTCCCGGACCACTGAAGCTTTCTTT
CATSRTTEAFF
>TRBJ2-5|.|TRBV4-1|few
TGCGCCAGCAGCCCAACTATCCACCGGGACGCCTGGGGGACCCAGTACTTC
CASSPTIHRDAWGTQYF
>TRBJ1-1|.|TRBV9|.
TGTGCCAGCAGCGTAGACGGGGTGATGGGTGAAGCTTTCTTT
CASSVDGVMGEAFF
>TRBJ2-7|TRBD1|TRBV19|few
TGTGCCAGTAGTATAGTCGTGGGACAGGCGGCCGAGCAGTACTTC
CASSIVVGQAAEQYF
>TRBJ1-6|.|TRBV7-9|many
TGTGCCAGCAGCCCACAGATGAGCACCTCACCCCTCCACTTT
CASSPQMSTSPLHF
>TRBJ1-1|.|TRBV19|once
TGTGCCAGTCTCCTAGGGGGGGCCACTGAAGCTTTCTTT
CASLLGGATEAFF
>TRBJ1-3|.|TRBV9|few
TGTGCCAGCACCGAGGGGACACTCTCTGGAAACACCATATATTTT
CASTEGTLSGNTIYF
>TRBJ1-4|.|TRBV20-1|many
TGCAGGGCTGCGCGGCTCACTAATGAAAAACTGTTTTTT
CRAARLTNEKLFF
>TRBJ2-5|.|TRBV10-3|.
TGTGCCAGCAGTTACTTTGACGGCGGGACCCAGTACTTC
CASSYFDGGTQYF
>TRBJ2-7|TRBD2|TRBV20-1|.
TGCAGTGCCGCGGTGGTAGCGGGAGACTACGAGCAGTACTTC
CSAAVVAGDYEQYF
>TRBJ1-4|.|TRBV6-6|.
TGTGCCAGCAGGAAACAGGGCGCTAATGAAAAACTGTTTTTT
CASRKQGANEKLFF
>TRBJ1-2|.|TRBV7-9|many
TGTGCCAGCAGCTGGGGCAGAACGGATGGCTACACCTTC
CASSWGRTDGYTF
>TRBJ2-7|TRBD2|TRBV2|.
TGTGCCAGCACGGGCAGGACTAGCGGGAACGACGAGCAGTACTTC
CASTGRTSGNDEQYF
>TRBJ1-1|TRBD1|TRBV19|many
TGTGCCAGTAGTCCCGGGACAGGGGGCTGGTACACTGAAGCTTTCTTT
CASSPGTGGWYTEAFF
>TRBJ1-2|TRBD1|TRBV19|.
TGTGCCAGTAGTATGACAGGGAGAAATGGCTACACCTTC
CASSMTGRNGYTF
>TRBJ1-1|.|TRBV6-1|few
TGTGCCAGCAGTCTAACCTACGGGAGGACTGAAGCTTTCTTT
CASSLTYGRTEAFF
>TRBJ2-7|.|TRBV14|once
TGTGCCAGCAGCCAACGAACTAGAGGCTTACCCTACGAGCAGTACTTC
CASSQRTRGLPYEQYF
>TRBJ1-5|.|TRBV9|many
TGTGCCAGCAGCGTAGGCTTAGACAATCAGCCCCAGCATTTT
CASSVGLDNQPQHF
>TRBJ2-7|.|TRBV19|.
TGTGCCAGTAGTATGTATCTGGCAGGGGATAATATCAACGAGCAGTACTTC
CASSMYLAGDNINEQYF
>TRBJ2-7|TRBD1|TRBV29-1|many
TGCAGCGTCCGGACAGGAGTTTCCTACGAGCAGTACTTC
CSVRTGVSYEQYF
>TRBJ1-4|.|TRBV7-9|many
TGTGCCAGCTCGGATGTCACCAGGGAAAAACTGTTTTTT
CASSDVTREKLFF
>TRBJ2-7|TRBD1|TRBV11-2|few
TGTGCCAGCAGCTCACGACAGGGGGTGAACGAGCAGTACTTC
CASSSRQGVNEQYF
>TRBJ2-7|.|TRBV4-3|.
TGCGCCAGCAGCCCAAGCAGATCCTACGAGCAGTACTTC
CASSPSRSYEQYF
>TRBJ1-2|.|TRBV29-1|.
TGCAGCTTAGTCAGTCAGGGCCCAAACTATGGCTACACCTTC
CSLVSQGPNYGYTF
>TRBJ2-7|TRBD1|TRBV20-1|.
TGCAGTGCTAGAGATCGGACAGGAGGAACCTACGAGCAGTACTTC
CSARDRTGGTYEQYF
>TRBJ2-2|TRBD1|TRBV29-1|few
TGCAGCGTGAGGGACAGTGGAACCGGGGAGCTGTTTTTT
CSVRDSGTGELFF
>TRBJ2-5|.|TRBV29-1|many
TGCAGCGTTGAAGTCGGTGGGGTGGGGACCCAGTACTTC
CSVEVGGVGTQYF
>TRBJ1-6|.|TRBV12-3/TRBV12-4|.
TGTGCCAGCAGTTTCGGCACCGAGGGACCGATCGAGTCTCCCCTCCACTTT
CASSFGTEGPIESPLHF
>TRBJ1-4|.|TRBV10-3|.
TGTGCCCTTTTAATGGTTGAAAAACTGTTTTTT
CALLMVEKLFF
>TRBJ2-7|.|TRBV4-2|.
TGTGCCAGCAGCCCCTCGAGGACCGCCTACGAGCAGTACTTC
CASSPSRTAYEQYF
>TRBJ1-1|TRBD1|TRBV7-9|many
TGTGCCAGCAGCCGACCTACAGGGGTCACTGAAGCTTTCTTT
CASSRPTGVTEAFF
>TRBJ1-1|.|TRBV10-3|.
TGTGCCATCAGTGACTGGCGGTCGAACACTGAAGCTTTCTTT
CAISDWRSNTEAFF